These T cell receptor beta chains were read from a single sample in a study of CD8+ T cells in alopecia areata. This table comes from immunoSEQ multiplex PCR, and its TCRdb copy is limited to in-frame clones, with some not included. In the table there are approximately 220,000 clones, more than 30% of which are singletons. The sample consisted of CD4+ T cells sorted from blood, taken at roughly week 30, from a patient treated with tofacitinib. The receptors stem from a human donor with alopecia areata. Both conserved end residues are part of each CDR3. Fields, in order: V gene, J gene, D gene, clone size, CDR3 protein, CDR3 DNA. A D gene is named only where the DNA matches it firmly. The listing skips clone size in some rows; elsewhere it reads once, few, many or a size class.

v_call: TRBV11-1; j_call: TRBJ2-3; d_call: NA; clone_size: once; cdr3_aa: CASIGTGEPDTQYF; cdr3_nt: TGTGCCAGCATTGGAACGGGAGAGCCAGATACGCAGTATTTT
v_call: TRBV7-9; j_call: TRBJ1-2; d_call: NA; clone_size: few; cdr3_aa: CASSTPSKGTGYTF; cdr3_nt: TGTGCCAGCAGCACGCCCTCGAAAGGTACTGGCTACACCTTC
v_call: TRBV18; j_call: TRBJ2-6; d_call: NA; clone_size: NA; cdr3_aa: CASSPPGANVLTF; cdr3_nt: TGTGCCAGCTCACCACCTGGGGCCAACGTCCTGACTTTC
v_call: TRBV2; j_call: TRBJ1-4; d_call: TRBD1; clone_size: few; cdr3_aa: CASRLPGQGRGEKLFF; cdr3_nt: TGTGCCAGCAGACTACCTGGACAGGGGAGGGGTGAAAAACTGTTTTTT
v_call: TRBV6-5; j_call: TRBJ2-1; d_call: TRBD1; clone_size: once; cdr3_aa: CASSPGTGSYNEQFF; cdr3_nt: TGTGCCAGCAGCCCCGGGACAGGGTCCTACAATGAGCAGTTCTTC
v_call: TRBV6-5; j_call: TRBJ2-7; d_call: NA; clone_size: once; cdr3_aa: CASGQSWGEQYF; cdr3_nt: TGTGCCAGCGGACAATCATGGGGCGAGCAGTACTTC
v_call: TRBV19; j_call: TRBJ2-1; d_call: NA; clone_size: few; cdr3_aa: CASSTVLAGFSYNEQFF; cdr3_nt: TGTGCCAGTAGTACCGTTCTAGCCGGGTTCTCCTACAATGAGCAGTTCTTC
v_call: TRBV6-5; j_call: TRBJ1-1; d_call: NA; clone_size: NA; cdr3_aa: CASSYRQGRAEAFF; cdr3_nt: TGTGCCAGCAGTTACCGGCAGGGAAGGGCTGAAGCTTTCTTT
v_call: TRBV6-6; j_call: TRBJ1-1; d_call: NA; clone_size: NA; cdr3_aa: CASRPGGTEAFF; cdr3_nt: TGTGCCAGCAGACCAGGAGGCACTGAAGCTTTCTTT
v_call: TRBV6-4; j_call: TRBJ1-1; d_call: NA; clone_size: NA; cdr3_aa: CASSVDRRSTEAFF; cdr3_nt: TGTGCCAGCAGTGTTGACAGGAGGTCCACTGAAGCTTTCTTT
v_call: TRBV18; j_call: TRBJ1-2; d_call: TRBD1; clone_size: NA; cdr3_aa: CASSLSQDRANGYTF; cdr3_nt: TGTGCCAGCTCACTTTCGCAGGACAGGGCAAATGGCTACACCTTC
v_call: TRBV7-9; j_call: TRBJ2-5; d_call: TRBD2; clone_size: NA; cdr3_aa: CASSPNSGRASETQYF; cdr3_nt: TGTGCCAGCAGCCCAAATAGCGGGAGGGCCTCGGAGACCCAGTACTTC
v_call: TRBV29-1; j_call: TRBJ1-1; d_call: TRBD1; clone_size: NA; cdr3_aa: CSVAGTGGVNTEAFF; cdr3_nt: TGCAGCGTTGCAGGGACAGGGGGGGTGAACACTGAAGCTTTCTTT
v_call: TRBV5-1; j_call: TRBJ2-1; d_call: NA; clone_size: NA; cdr3_aa: CASSPLGTGPYNEQFF; cdr3_nt: TGCGCCAGCAGCCCACTGGGGACCGGTCCCTACAATGAGCAGTTCTTC
v_call: TRBV30; j_call: TRBJ1-2; d_call: NA; clone_size: NA; cdr3_aa: CAWSLQGGGYTF; cdr3_nt: TGTGCCTGGAGCTTACAGGGCGGTGGCTACACCTTC
v_call: TRBV7-9; j_call: TRBJ2-7; d_call: NA; clone_size: NA; cdr3_aa: CASSLWTGSPPHEQYF; cdr3_nt: TGTGCCAGCAGCTTATGGACCGGGAGCCCCCCCCACGAGCAGTACTTC
v_call: TRBV30; j_call: TRBJ1-2; d_call: NA; clone_size: NA; cdr3_aa: CAGLPGQNYGYTF; cdr3_nt: TGTGCCGGACTCCCGGGACAAAACTATGGCTACACCTTC
v_call: TRBV25-1; j_call: TRBJ1-4; d_call: NA; clone_size: few; cdr3_aa: CASLKTGTNEKLFF; cdr3_nt: TGTGCCAGCCTTAAAACTGGGACTAATGAAAAACTGTTTTTT
v_call: TRBV19; j_call: TRBJ1-1; d_call: NA; clone_size: NA; cdr3_aa: CASSIRGIRFTNTEAFF; cdr3_nt: TGTGCCAGTAGTATAAGGGGAATCAGGTTCACGAACACTGAAGCTTTCTTT
v_call: TRBV30; j_call: TRBJ2-1; d_call: NA; clone_size: once; cdr3_aa: CAWSVLSPGNEQFF; cdr3_nt: TGTGCCTGGAGTGTGTTAAGTCCCGGGAATGAGCAGTTCTTC
v_call: TRBV2; j_call: TRBJ2-3; d_call: NA; clone_size: medium-sized; cdr3_aa: CASSEAGTQYF; cdr3_nt: TGTGCCAGCAGTGAAGCAGGGACGCAGTATTTT
v_call: TRBV2; j_call: TRBJ2-3; d_call: NA; clone_size: NA; cdr3_aa: CASSSSGQYTDTQYF; cdr3_nt: TGTGCCAGCAGTTCCTCTGGACAGTACACAGATACGCAGTATTTT
v_call: TRBV5-1; j_call: TRBJ2-7; d_call: TRBD2; clone_size: few; cdr3_aa: CASSSTGTSGNEQYF; cdr3_nt: TGCGCCAGCAGCTCGACCGGGACTAGCGGGAACGAGCAGTACTTC
v_call: TRBV11-2; j_call: TRBJ2-7; d_call: TRBD1; clone_size: NA; cdr3_aa: CASSPLTGRWWYF; cdr3_nt: TGTGCCAGCAGCCCTTTGACAGGGCGGTGGTGGTACTTC
v_call: TRBV2; j_call: TRBJ1-3; d_call: NA; clone_size: few; cdr3_aa: CASNPIYF; cdr3_nt: TGTGCCAGCAACCCCATATATTTT
v_call: TRBV6-6; j_call: TRBJ1-6; d_call: TRBD1; clone_size: few; cdr3_aa: CASRQGQGNSPLHF; cdr3_nt: TGTGCCAGCAGACAGGGGCAGGGTAATTCACCCCTCCACTTT
v_call: TRBV27; j_call: TRBJ2-7; d_call: TRBD1; clone_size: NA; cdr3_aa: CASSGQGKYEQYF; cdr3_nt: TGTGCCAGCAGCGGACAGGGCAAATACGAGCAGTACTTC
v_call: TRBV27; j_call: TRBJ2-1; d_call: NA; clone_size: few; cdr3_aa: CASSLSRREMVNEQFF; cdr3_nt: TGTGCCAGCAGTTTATCTCGTCGGGAAATGGTAAATGAGCAGTTCTTC
v_call: TRBV28; j_call: TRBJ2-3; d_call: TRBD2; clone_size: NA; cdr3_aa: CASSSRTSGRPDTQYF; cdr3_nt: TGTGCCAGCAGTTCTCGGACTAGCGGGAGGCCGGATACGCAGTATTTT
v_call: TRBV5-1; j_call: TRBJ1-5; d_call: TRBD1; clone_size: NA; cdr3_aa: CASRDRGPNQPQHF; cdr3_nt: TGCGCCAGCAGAGACAGGGGGCCCAATCAGCCCCAGCATTTT
v_call: TRBV5-1; j_call: TRBJ2-6; d_call: NA; clone_size: few; cdr3_aa: CASSLRVGSSGANVLTF; cdr3_nt: TGCGCCAGCAGCTTGAGGGTAGGGAGCTCTGGGGCCAACGTCCTGACTTTC